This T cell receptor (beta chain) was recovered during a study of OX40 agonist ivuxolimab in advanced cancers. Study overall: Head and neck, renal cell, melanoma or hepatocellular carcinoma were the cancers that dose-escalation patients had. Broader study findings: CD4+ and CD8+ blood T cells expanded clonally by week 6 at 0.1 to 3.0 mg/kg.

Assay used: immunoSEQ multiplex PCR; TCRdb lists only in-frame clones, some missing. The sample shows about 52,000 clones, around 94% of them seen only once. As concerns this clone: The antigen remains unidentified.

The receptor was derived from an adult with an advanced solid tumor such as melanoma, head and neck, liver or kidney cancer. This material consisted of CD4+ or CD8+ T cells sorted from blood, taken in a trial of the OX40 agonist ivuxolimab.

CDR3 sequence: CASRLGANTEAFF. The DNA of the CDR3 is TGTGCCAGTAGGCTGGGCGCGAACACTGAAGCTTTCTTT. J is TRBJ1-1 and V is TRBV19; D is unresolved. This CDR3 spans 13 amino acids. Deletions cut 6 bases from V and 1 base from J, with 9 bases between. The germline V gene has CDR1 LNHDA and CDR2 SQIVND (reference sequence).